A single sample gave rise to the 5 T cell receptor beta chains below, sequenced in a study of T cell changes during pregnancy in multiple sclerosis. Clones were sequenced by immunoSEQ multiplex PCR, and TCRdb holds only the in-frame ones, with some missing. The sample lists tens of thousands of clones, roughly 94% occurring once. The source material was CD4+ T cells from peripheral blood mononuclear cells, sampled in the second trimester of pregnancy. Receptor source: a female donor with multiple sclerosis, enrolled in a pregnancy study.

The V and J genes are TRBV6-6 and TRBJ1-5, with D perhaps TRBD1 (6 bases). This CDR3 is 13 amino acids long. The V end was cut by 6 bases, the J end by 7 bases, with 13 bases between. Germline-derived CDR1 and CDR2 are MNHNY and SVGAGI (reference sequence). CDR3 sequence (DNA): TGTGCCAGCAGCCCCGGGACAAGCCAGCCCCAGCATTTT. It encodes CASSPGTSQPQHF.

The chain couples TRBV4-1 to TRBJ1-5; D uncertain. V gave up 0 bases and J gave up 9 bases, with 15 bases separating them. CDR3 length equals 15 residues. Germline lookup yields CDR1 MGHRA and CDR2 YSYEKL. The CDR3 nucleotides read TGCGCCAGCAGCCAAGATGACGACTCCCGGGGGCCCCAGCATTTT. Its protein is CASSQDDDSRGPQHF.

V is TRBV18 and J is TRBJ1-4, with a weak D call TRBD1 (6 bases). The V end lost 1 base, the J end lost 7 bases, and 19 bases lay between the germline ends. This CDR3 has 17 residues. The germline V gene encodes CDR1 KGHSH and CDR2 LQKENI. As DNA, the CDR3 is TGTGCCAGCTCACCACGCGAGGTGGGACATTCAAGTGAAAAACTGTTTTTT. Translating it yields CASSPREVGHSSEKLFF.

The chain couples TRBV19 to TRBJ1-2; 7 bases agree with TRBD1. V trimming: 3 bases; J trimming: 4 bases; junction bases outside the gene matches: 2. This CDR3 has 13 amino acids. Looked up from germline, CDR1 is LNHDA and CDR2 is SQIVND (reference sequence). The CDR3 region has the DNA TGTGCCAGTAGTATTGGGACAGCCTATGGCTACACCTTC. As protein: CASSIGTAYGYTF.

J is TRBJ2-3 and V is TRBV19, with a tentative D call TRBD2 (5 bases). The length of the CDR3 is 13 residues. The germline gives CDR1 LNHDA, CDR2 SQIVND (reference sequence). The germline V and J ends were trimmed by 5 bases and 6 bases, with 12 bases remaining between them. The CDR3 DNA reads as TGTGCCAGTAGTCCGACGAGGGAGGATACGCAGTATTTT. This translates into CASSPTREDTQYF. Full variable domain (missing parts from reference TRBV19 and TRBJ2-3): DGGITQSPKYLFRKEGQNVTLSCEQNLNHDAMYWYRQDPGQGLRLIYYSQIVNDFQKGDIAEGYSVSREKKESFPLTVTSAQKNPTAFYLCASSPTREDTQYFGPGTRLTVL.